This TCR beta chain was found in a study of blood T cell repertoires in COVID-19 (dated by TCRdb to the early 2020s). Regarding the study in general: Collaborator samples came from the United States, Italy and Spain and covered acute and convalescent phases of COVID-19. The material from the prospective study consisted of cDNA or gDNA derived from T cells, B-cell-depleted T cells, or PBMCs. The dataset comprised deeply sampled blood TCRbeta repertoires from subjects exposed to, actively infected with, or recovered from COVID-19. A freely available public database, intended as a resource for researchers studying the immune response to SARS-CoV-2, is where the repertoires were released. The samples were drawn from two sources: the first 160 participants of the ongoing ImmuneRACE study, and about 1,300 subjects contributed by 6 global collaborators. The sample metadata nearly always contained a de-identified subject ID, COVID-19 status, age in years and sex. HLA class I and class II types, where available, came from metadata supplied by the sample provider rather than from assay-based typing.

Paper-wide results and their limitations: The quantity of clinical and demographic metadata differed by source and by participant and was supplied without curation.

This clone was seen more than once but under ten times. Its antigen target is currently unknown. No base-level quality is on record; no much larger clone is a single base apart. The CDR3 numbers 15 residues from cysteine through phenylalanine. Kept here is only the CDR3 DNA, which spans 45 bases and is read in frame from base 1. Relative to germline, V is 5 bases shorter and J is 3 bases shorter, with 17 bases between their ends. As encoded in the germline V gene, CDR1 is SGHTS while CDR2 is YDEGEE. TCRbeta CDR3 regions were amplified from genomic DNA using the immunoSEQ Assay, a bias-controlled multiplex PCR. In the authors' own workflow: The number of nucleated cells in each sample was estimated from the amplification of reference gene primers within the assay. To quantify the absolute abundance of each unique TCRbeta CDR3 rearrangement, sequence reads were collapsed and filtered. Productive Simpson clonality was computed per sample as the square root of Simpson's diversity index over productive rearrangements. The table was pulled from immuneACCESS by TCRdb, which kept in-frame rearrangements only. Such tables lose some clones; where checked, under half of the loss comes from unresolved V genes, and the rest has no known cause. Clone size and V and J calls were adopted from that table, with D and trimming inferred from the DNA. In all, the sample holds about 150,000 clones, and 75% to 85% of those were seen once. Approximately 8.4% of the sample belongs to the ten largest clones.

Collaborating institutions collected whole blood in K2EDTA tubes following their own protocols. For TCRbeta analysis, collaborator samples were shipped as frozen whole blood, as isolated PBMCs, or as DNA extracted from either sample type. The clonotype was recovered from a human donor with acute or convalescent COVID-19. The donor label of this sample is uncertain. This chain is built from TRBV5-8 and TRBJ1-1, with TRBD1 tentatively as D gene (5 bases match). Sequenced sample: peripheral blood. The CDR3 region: CASSPGFLEDTEAFF. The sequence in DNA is TGTGCCAGCAGTCCAGGGTTCCTTGAGGACACTGAAGCTTTCTTT.